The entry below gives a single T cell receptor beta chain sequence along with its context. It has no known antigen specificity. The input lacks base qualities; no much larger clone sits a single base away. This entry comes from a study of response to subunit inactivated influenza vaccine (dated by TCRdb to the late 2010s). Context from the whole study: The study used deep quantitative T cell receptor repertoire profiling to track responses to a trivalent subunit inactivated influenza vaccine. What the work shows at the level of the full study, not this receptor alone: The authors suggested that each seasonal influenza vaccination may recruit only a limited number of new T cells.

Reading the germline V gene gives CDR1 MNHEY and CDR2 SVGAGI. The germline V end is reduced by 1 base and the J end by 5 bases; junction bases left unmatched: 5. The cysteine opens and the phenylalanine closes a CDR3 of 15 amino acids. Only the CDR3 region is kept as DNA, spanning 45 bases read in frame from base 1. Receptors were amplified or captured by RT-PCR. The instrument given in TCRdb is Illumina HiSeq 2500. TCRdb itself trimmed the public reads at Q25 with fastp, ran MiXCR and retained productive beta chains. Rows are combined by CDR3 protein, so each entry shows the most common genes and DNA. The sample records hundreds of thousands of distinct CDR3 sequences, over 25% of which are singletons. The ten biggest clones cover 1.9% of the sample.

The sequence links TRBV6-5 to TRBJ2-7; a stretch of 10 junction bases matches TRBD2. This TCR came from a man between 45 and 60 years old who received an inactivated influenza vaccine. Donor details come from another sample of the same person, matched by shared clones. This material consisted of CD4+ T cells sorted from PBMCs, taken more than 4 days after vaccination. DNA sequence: TGTGCCAGCAGTTACTGGACTAGCGGAAACCACGAGCAGTACTTC. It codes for CASSYWTSGNHEQYF.